Described below is a single TCR beta chain sequence and its context. The CDR3 is made up of 12 amino acids. V was pared by 5 bases and J by 4 bases, with 8 bases between. The germline CDR1 and CDR2 sequences are SGHAT and FQNNGV. The data stem from a study of control samples from healthy donors and cancer patients. Method: immunoSEQ multiplex PCR; TCRdb's copy keeps in-frame clones and lacks some. The sample holds about 83,000 clones, roughly 89% seen once. The clonotype was recovered from a middle-aged man in good health. The chain couples TRBV11-2 to TRBJ1-2; D is ambiguous. The specimen was blood. CDR3 coding DNA: TGTGCCAGCAGCATTGACTCCTATGGCTACACCTTC. As protein: CASSIDSYGYTF. Drawing the rest from reference TRBV11-2 and TRBJ1-2, the complete variable domain is EAGVAQSPRYKIIEKRQSVAFWCNPISGHATLYWYQQILGQGPKLLIQFQNNGVVDDSQLPKDRFSAERLKGVDSTLKIQPAKLEDSAVYLCASSIDSYGYTFGSGTRLTVV.